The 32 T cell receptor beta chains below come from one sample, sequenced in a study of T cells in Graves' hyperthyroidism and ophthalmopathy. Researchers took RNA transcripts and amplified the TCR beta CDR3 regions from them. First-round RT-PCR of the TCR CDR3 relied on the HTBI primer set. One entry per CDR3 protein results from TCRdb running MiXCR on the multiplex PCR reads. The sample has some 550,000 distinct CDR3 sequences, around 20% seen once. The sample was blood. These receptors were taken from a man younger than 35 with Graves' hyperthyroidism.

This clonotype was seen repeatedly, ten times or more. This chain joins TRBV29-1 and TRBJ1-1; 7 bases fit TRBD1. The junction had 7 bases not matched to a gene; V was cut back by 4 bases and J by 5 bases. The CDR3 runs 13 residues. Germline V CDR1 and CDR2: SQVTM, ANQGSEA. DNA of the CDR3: TGCAGCGTTGTGGCCGACAGGGTTACTGAAGCTTTCTTT. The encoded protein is CSVVADRVTEAFF.

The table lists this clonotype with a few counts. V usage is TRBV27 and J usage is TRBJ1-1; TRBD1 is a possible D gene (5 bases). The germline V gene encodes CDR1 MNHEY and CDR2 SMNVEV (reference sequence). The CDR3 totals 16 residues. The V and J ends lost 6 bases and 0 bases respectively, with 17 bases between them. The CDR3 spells CASSRGGAGLNTEAFF. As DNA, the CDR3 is TGTGCCAGCAGCCGAGGCGGGGCGGGGTTGAACACTGAAGCTTTCTTT.

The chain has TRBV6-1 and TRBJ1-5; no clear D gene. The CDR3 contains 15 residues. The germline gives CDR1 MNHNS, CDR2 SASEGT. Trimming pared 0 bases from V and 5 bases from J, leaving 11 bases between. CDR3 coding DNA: TGTGCCAGCAGTGAAGCGGCGAGGAGAGATCAGCCCCAGCATTTT. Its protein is CASSEAARRDQPQHF.

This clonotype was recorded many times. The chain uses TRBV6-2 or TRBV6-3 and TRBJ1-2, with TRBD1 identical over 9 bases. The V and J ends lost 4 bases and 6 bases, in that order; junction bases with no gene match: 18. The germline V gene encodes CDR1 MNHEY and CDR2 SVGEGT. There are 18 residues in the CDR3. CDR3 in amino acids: CASSSSVTGGRARNGYTF. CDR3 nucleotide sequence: TGTGCCAGCAGTTCCTCCGTGACAGGGGGTCGGGCTCGGAATGGCTACACCTTC.

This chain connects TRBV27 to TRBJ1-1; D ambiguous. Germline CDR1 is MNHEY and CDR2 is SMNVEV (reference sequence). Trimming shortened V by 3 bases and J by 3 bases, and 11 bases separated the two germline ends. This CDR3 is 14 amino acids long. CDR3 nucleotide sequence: TGTGCCAGCAGTTTCAAAAGGGTCCACACTGAAGCTTTCTTT. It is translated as CASSFKRVHTEAFF.

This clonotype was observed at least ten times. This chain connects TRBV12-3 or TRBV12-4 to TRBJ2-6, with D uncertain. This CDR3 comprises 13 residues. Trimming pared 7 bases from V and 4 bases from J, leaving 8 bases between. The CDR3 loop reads CASMSLGANVLTF. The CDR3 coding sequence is TGTGCCAGCATGTCTCTGGGGGCCAACGTCCTGACTTTC.

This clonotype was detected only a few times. The CDR3 sequence is CASSPHLNGPNGYTF. CDR3 in DNA: TGTGCCAGCAGCCCACACCTGAACGGTCCCAATGGCTACACCTTC. The chain recombines TRBV3-1 with TRBJ1-2; no firm D call. Trimming pared 4 bases from V and 6 bases from J, leaving 18 bases between. The CDR3 runs 15 residues. Germline assignment: CDR1 LGHDT and CDR2 YNNKEL (reference sequence).

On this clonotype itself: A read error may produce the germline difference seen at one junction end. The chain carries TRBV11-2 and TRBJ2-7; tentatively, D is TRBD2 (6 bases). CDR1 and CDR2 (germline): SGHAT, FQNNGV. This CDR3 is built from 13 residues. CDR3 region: CASSLAPSNEQYF. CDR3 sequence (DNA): TGCGCCAGCAGCCTAGCGCCTTCGAACGAGCAGTACTTC.

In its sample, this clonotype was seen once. CDR3 loop: CASSLGGIAYEQYF. The CDR3 region has the DNA TGCGCCAGCAGCTTGGGCGGGATAGCCTACGAGCAGTACTTC. This chain uses TRBV5-1 with TRBJ2-7; perhaps TRBD2 as D (6 bases). The CDR3 is 14 amino acids. Germline CDR1 and CDR2: SGHRS and YFSETQ. V was cut by 0 bases and J by 2 bases, with 9 bases left in between.

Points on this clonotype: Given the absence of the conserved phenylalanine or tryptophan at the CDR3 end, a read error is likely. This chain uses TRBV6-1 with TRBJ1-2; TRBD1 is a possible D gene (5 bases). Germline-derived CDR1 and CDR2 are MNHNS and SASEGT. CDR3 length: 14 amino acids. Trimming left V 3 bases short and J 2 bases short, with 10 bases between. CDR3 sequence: CASSDWGQNYGYTY. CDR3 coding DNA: TGTGCCAGCAGTGACTGGGGCCAGAACTATGGCTACACCTAC.

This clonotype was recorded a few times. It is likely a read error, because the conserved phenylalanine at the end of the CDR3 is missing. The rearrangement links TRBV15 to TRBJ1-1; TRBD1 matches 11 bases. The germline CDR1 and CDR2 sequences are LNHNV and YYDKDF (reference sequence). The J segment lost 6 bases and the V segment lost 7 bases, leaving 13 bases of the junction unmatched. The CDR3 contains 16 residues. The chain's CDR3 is CATIPVAGQGDPEAFV. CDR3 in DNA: TGTGCCACCATCCCGGTGGCGGGACAGGGGGACCCTGAAGCTTTCGTT.

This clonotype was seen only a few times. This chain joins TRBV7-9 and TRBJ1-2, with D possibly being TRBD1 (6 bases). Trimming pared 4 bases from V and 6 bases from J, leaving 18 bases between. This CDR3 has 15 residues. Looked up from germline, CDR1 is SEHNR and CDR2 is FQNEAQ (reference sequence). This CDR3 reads CASSSGIGGRDGYTF. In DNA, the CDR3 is TGTGCCAGCAGCTCGGGTATTGGGGGCCGGGATGGCTACACCTTC.

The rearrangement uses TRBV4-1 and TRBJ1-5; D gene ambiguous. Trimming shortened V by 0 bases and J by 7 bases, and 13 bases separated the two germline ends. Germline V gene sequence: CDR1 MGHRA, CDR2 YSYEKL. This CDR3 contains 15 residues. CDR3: CASSQDQQLYQPQHF. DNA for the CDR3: TGCGCCAGCAGCCAAGATCAGCAGCTCTACCAGCCCCAGCATTTT.

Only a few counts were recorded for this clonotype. The CDR3 spells CASSLGSKDTQYF. CDR3 DNA sequence: TGTGCCTCCTCGTTAGGGTCGAAAGATACGCAGTATTTT. The rearrangement uses TRBV19 and TRBJ2-3; D unclear. Deletions cut 11 bases from V and 5 bases from J, with 17 bases between. The CDR3 runs to 13 residues. CDR1 and CDR2 from the germline V gene are LNHDA and SQIVND (reference sequence).

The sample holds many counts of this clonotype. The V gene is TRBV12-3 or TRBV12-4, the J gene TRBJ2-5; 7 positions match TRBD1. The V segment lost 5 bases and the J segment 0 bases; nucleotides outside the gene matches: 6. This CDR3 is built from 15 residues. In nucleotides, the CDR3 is TGTGCCAGCAGTACAGGGGCCCAGTACCAAGAGACCCAGTACTTC. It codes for CASSTGAQYQETQYF.

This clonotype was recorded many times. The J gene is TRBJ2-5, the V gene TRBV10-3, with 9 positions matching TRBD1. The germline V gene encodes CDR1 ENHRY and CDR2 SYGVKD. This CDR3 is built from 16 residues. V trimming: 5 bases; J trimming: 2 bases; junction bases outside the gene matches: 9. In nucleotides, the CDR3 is TGTGCCATCAGTCTAGGGACAGGGACGCGACAAGAGACCCAGTACTTC. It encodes CAISLGTGTRQETQYF.

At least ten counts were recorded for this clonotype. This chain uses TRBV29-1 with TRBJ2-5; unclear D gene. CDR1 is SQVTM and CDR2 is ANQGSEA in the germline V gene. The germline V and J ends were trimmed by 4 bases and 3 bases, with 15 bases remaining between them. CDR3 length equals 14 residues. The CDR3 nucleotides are TGCAGCGTTGTTAGGGATACAGCTAAAGAGACCCAGTACTTC. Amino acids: CSVVRDTAKETQYF.

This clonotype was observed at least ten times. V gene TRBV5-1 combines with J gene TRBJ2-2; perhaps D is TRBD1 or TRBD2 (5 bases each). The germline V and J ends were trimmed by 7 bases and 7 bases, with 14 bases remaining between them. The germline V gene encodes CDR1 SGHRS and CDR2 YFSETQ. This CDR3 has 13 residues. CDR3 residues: CASRSEGRGELFF. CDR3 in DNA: TGCGCCAGCCGTTCTGAGGGGCGCGGGGAGCTGTTTTTT.

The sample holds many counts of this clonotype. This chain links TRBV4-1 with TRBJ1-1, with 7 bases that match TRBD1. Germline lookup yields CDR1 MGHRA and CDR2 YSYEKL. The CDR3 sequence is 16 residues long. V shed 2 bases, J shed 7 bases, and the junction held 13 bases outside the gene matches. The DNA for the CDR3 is TGCGCCAGCAGCCAACCCACAAGGACAGGCGGGGATGAAGCTTTCTTT. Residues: CASSQPTRTGGDEAFF.

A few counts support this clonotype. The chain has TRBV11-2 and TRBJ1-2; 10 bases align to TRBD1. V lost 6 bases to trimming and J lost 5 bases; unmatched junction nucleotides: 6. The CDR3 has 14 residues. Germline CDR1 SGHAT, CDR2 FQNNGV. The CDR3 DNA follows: TGTGCCAGCAGGGTCGCGGGACAGGGGTATGGCTACACCTTC. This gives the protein CASRVAGQGYGYTF. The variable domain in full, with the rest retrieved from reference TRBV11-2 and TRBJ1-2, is EAGVAQSPRYKIIEKRQSVAFWCNPISGHATLYWYQQILGQGPKLLIQFQNNGVVDDSQLPKDRFSAERLKGVDSTLKIQPAKLEDSAVYLCASRVAGQGYGYTFGSGTRLTVV.

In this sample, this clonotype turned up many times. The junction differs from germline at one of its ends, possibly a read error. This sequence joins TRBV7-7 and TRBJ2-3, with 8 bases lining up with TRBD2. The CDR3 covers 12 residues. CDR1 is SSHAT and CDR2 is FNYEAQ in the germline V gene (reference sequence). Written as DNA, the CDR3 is TGTGCTAGCAGCTCCCGGGGGGGTACGCAGTATTTT. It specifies CASSSRGGTQYF.

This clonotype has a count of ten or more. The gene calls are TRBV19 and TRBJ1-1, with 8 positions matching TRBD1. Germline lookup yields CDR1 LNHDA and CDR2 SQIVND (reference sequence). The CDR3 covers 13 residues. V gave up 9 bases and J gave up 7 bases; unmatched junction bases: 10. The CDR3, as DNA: TGTGCCAGCTTACGGACAGGGTTTAGTGAAGCTTTCTTT. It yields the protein CASLRTGFSEAFF.

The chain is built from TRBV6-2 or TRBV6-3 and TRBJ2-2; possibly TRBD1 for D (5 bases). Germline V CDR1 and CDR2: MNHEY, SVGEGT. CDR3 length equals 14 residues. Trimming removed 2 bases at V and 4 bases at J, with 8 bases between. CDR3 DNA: TGTGCCAGCAGTTACCGAAGGGGCACCGGGGAGCTGTTTTTT. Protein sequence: CASSYRRGTGELFF.

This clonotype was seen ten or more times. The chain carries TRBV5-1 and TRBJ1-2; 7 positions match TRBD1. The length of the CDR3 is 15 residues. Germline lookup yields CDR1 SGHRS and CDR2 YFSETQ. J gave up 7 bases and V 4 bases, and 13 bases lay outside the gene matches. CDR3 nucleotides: TGCGCCAGCAGCCCCCTCCTGACAGGGAAGGCTGGCTACACCTTC. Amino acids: CASSPLLTGKAGYTF.

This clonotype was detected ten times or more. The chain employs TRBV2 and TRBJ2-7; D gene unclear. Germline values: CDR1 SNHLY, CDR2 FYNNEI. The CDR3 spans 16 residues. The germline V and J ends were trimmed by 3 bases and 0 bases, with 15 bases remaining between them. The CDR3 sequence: CASSDFIHGSSYEQYF. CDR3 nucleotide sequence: TGTGCCAGCAGTGATTTCATACATGGGTCCTCCTACGAGCAGTACTTC. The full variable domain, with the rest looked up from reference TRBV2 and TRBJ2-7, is EPEVTQTPSHQVTQMGQEVILRCVPISNHLYFYWYRQILGQKVEFLVSFYNNEISEKSEIFDDQFSVERPDGSNFTLKIRSTKLEDSAMYFCASSDFIHGSSYEQYFGPGTRLTVT.

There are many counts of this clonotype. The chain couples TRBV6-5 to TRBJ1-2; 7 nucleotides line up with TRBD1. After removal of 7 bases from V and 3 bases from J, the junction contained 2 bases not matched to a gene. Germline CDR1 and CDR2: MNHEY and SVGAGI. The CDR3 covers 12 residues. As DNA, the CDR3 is TGTGCCAGCAAAGGGACAGACTATGGCTACACCTTC. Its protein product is CASKGTDYGYTF.

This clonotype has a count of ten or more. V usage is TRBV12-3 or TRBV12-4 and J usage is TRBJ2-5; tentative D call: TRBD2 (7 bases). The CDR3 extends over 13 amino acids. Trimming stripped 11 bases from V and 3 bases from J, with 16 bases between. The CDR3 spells CAVGEGEKETQYF. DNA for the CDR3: TGTGCCGTGGGGGAGGGGGAAAAAGAGACCCAGTACTTC.

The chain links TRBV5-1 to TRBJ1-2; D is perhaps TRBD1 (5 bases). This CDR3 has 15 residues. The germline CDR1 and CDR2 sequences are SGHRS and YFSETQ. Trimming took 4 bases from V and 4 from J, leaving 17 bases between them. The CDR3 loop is CASSPGHRSIYGYTF. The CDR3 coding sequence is TGCGCCAGCAGCCCGGGGCACCGCTCAATCTATGGCTACACCTTC.

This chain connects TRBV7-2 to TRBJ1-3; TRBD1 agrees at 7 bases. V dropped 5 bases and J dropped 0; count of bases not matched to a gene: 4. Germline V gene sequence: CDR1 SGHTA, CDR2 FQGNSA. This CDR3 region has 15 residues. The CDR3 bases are TGTGCCAGCAGCGTCCGGGACAGCTCTGGAAACACCATATATTTT. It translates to CASSVRDSSGNTIYF.

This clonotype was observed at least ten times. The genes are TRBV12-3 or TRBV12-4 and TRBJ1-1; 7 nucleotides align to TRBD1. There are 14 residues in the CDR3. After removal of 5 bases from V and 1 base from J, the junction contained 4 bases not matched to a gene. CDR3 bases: TGTGCCAGCAGTACCAGGACAGGGAACACTGAAGCTTTCTTT. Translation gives CASSTRTGNTEAFF.

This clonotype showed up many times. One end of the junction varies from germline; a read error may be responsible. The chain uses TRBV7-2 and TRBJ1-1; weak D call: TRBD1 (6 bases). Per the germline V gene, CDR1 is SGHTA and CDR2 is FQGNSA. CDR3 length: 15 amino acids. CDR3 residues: CASSLGGVGVNEAFF. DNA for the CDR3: TGTGCAAGCAGCTTAGGGGGGGTAGGAGTCAATGAAGCTTTCTTT.

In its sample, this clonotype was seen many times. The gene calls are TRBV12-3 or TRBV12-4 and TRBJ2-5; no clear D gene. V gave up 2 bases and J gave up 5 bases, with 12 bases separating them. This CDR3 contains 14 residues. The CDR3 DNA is TGTGCCAGCAGTTTAACCTGGGCCCAGGAGACCCAGTACTTC. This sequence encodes CASSLTWAQETQYF.